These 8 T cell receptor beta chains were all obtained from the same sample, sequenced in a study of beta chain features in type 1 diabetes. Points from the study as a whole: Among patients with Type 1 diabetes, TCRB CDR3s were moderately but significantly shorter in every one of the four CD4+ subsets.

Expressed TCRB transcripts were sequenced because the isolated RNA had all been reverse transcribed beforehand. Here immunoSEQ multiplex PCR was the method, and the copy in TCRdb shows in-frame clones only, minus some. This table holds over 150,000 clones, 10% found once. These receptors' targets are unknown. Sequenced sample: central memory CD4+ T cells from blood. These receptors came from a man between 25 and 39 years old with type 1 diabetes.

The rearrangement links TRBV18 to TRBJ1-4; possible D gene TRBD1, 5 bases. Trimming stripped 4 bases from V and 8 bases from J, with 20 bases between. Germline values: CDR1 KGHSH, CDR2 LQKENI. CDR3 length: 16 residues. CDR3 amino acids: CASSLFATASGEKLFF. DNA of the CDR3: TGTGCCAGCTCACTGTTCGCGACAGCATCCGGGGAAAAACTGTTTTTT.

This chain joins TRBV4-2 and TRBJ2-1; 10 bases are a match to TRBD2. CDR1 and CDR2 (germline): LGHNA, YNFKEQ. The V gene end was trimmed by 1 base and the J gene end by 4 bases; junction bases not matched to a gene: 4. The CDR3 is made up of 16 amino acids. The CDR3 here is CASSQGSSGRYNEQFF. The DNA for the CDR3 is TGTGCCAGCAGCCAAGGGAGTAGCGGGAGGTACAATGAGCAGTTCTTC.

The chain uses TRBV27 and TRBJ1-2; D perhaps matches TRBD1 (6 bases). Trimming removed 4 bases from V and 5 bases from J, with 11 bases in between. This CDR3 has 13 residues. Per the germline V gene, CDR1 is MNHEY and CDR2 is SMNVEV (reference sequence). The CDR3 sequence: CASSWGQGYGYTF. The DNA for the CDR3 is TGTGCCAGCAGTTGGGGCCAGGGGTATGGCTACACCTTC.

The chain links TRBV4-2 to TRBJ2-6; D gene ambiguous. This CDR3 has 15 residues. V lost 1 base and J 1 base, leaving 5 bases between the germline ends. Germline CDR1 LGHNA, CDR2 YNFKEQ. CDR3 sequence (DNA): TGTGCCAGCAGCCAAGCCGAGTCTGGGGCCAACGTCCTGACTTTC. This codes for CASSQAESGANVLTF.

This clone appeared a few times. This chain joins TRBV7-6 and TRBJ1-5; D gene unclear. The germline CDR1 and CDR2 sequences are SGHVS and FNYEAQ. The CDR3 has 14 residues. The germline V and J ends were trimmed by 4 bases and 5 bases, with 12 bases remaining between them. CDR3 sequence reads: CASSSTSRDQPQHF. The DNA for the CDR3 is TGTGCCAGCAGCTCAACATCGAGGGATCAGCCCCAGCATTTT.

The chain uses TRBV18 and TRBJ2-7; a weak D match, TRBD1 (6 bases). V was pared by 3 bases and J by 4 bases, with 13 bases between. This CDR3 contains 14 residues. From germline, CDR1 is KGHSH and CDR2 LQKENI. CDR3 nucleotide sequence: TGTGCCAGCTCACCGGGACAAGGGGTTTACGAGCAGTACTTC. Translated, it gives CASSPGQGVYEQYF.

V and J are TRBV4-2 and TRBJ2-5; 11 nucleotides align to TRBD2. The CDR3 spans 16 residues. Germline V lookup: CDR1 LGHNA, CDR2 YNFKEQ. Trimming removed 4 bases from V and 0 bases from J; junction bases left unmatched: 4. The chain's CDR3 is CASSLRLAGNQETQYF. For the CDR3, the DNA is TGTGCCAGCAGCCTACGACTAGCGGGGAACCAAGAGACCCAGTACTTC.

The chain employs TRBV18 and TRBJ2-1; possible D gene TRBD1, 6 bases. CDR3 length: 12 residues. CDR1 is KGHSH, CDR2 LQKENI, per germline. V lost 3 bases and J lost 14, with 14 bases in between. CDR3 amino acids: CASSPMDRKEFF. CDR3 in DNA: TGTGCCAGCTCACCCATGGACAGAAAGGAGTTCTTC.